The 2 T cell receptor beta chains listed next were all sequenced from one sample in a study of shared clonotypes between healthy human individuals. TCRdb's table, derived via immunoSEQ multiplex PCR, lists solely in-frame clones and lacks some. This table has about 2.4 million clones, more than 85% appearing once. Sequenced: naive CD4+ T cells from PBMCs. Noted subset: CD45RA+ positively selected. The receptors here all came from a man aged 18 to 35 in good health. Some clones in this sample may be carry-over from other donors' samples.

This clone showed up just once. The J gene is TRBJ2-5, the V gene TRBV21-1; TRBD1, as called in the table, went unchecked against the DNA. TRBV21-1 is a listed pseudogene. The CDR3 has 12 amino acids. The CDR3 sequence is CAFPRAQETQYF. The CDR3, as DNA: TGTGCCTTTCCCAGGGCGCAAGAGACCCAGTACTTC.

J is TRBJ2-2 and V is TRBV7-3; 9 bases map to TRBD1. CDR3 length: 17 amino acids. Germline CDR1 and CDR2: SGHTA and FQGTGA. V dropped 0 bases and J dropped 3; count of bases not matched to a gene: 5. Written as DNA, the CDR3 is TGTGCCAGCAGCTTAACGATGGGGACAGGGCACACCGGGGAGCTGTTTTTT. This translates into CASSLTMGTGHTGELFF. The whole variable domain, filled in from reference TRBV7-3 and TRBJ2-2, reads GAGVSQTPSNKVTEKGKYVELRCDPISGHTALYWYRQSLGQGPEFLIYFQGTGAADDSGLPNDRFFAVRPEGSVSTLKIQRTERGDSAVYLCASSLTMGTGHTGELFFGEGSRLTVL.